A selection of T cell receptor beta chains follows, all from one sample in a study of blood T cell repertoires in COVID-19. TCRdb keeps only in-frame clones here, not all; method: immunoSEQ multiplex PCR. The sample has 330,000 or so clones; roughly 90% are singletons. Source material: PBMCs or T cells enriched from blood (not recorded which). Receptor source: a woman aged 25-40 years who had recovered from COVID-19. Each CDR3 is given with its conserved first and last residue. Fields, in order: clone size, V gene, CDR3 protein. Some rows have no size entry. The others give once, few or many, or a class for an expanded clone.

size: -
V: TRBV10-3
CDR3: CAIMGTGTDTQYF

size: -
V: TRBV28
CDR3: CASSSRGNLGYTF

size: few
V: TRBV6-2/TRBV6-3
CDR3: CASSLQGLLSYEQYF

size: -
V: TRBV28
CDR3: CASSFQSYNSPLHF

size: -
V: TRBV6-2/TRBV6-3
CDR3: CASSYSDTYEQYF

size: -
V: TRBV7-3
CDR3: CASSSGQAADTQYF

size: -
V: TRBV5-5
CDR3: CASSLYEALLYEQYF

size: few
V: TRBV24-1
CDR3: CATSAGRDSYEQYF

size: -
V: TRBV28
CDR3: CASSFAGAKDGYTF

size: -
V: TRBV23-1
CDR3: CASSQSQDRRIGSGNTIYF

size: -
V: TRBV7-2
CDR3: CASSPTHVSNQPQHF

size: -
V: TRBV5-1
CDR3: CASSLGGWKLYNEQFF

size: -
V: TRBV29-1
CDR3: CSVAQREIWYEQYF

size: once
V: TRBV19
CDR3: CATQGKKNYGYTF

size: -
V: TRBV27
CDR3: CATPRGLYWDTQYF